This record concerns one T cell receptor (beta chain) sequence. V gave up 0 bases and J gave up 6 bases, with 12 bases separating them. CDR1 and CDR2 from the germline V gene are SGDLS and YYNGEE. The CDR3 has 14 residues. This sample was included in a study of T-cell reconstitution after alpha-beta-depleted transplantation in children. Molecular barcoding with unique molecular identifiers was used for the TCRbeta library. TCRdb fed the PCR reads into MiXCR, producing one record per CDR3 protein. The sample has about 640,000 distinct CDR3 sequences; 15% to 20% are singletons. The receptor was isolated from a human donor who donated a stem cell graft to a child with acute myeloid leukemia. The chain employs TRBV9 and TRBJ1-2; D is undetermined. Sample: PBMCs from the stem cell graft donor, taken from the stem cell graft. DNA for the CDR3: TGTGCCAGCAGCGTAGCTCTGGAAGGGAATGGCTACACCTTC. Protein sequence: CASSVALEGNGYTF.